These T cell receptor beta chains were read from a single sample in a study of high-grade serous ovarian cancer treatment subgroups. The table came from immunoSEQ multiplex PCR; TCRdb's copy has only in-frame clones and leaves some out. The table includes 15,000 to 20,000 clones, 73% detected once. Sequenced sample: tumor tissue. All receptors come from a human donor with high-grade serous ovarian cancer. CDR3s include the opening cysteine and the closing phenylalanine or tryptophan. A D gene is named only where the DNA matches it firmly. Expanded clones are given a class, and other clones once, few, many or no size at all.

v_gene,j_gene,abundance,d_gene,CDR3nt,CDR3aa
TRBV7-9,TRBJ2-2,NA,NA,TGTGCCAGCAGCCCCACAGACGGCGGGGAGCTGTTTTTT,CASSPTDGGELFF
TRBV11-3,TRBJ2-7,NA,NA,TGTGCCAGCAGCTTCGGCAAGTATACCTACGAGCAGTACTTC,CASSFGKYTYEQYF
TRBV7-9,TRBJ2-6,NA,TRBD1,TGTGCCAGCAGCTACAGGGGTGCCGGGGCCAACGTCCTGACTTTC,CASSYRGAGANVLTF
TRBV27,TRBJ1-1,NA,TRBD1,TGTGCCAGCAGGGGGGGACAGGGTGAAGCTTTCTTT,CASRGGQGEAFF
TRBV7-2,TRBJ1-3,NA,NA,TGTGCCAGCAGCCCAGGGGCCTACTCTGGAAACACCATATATTTT,CASSPGAYSGNTIYF
TRBV19,TRBJ1-2,medium-sized,TRBD1,TGTGCCAGTAGTTACGGGACAGATGGCTACACCTTC,CASSYGTDGYTF
TRBV19,TRBJ1-2,few,NA,TGTGCCAGTAAGGGGACGGGACTGATACTTGGCTACACCTTC,CASKGTGLILGYTF
TRBV27,TRBJ2-1,NA,TRBD2,TGTGCCAGCAGTGTGCGGGGGGCGCTAGACAATGAGCAGTTCTTC,CASSVRGALDNEQFF
TRBV20-1,TRBJ2-7,NA,NA,TGCAGTGTTGGGGTCTCCTACGAGCAGTACTTC,CSVGVSYEQYF
TRBV2,TRBJ2-2,NA,NA,TGTGCCAGCAGTCTAACGACTGGTGGAACCGGGGAGCTGTTTTTT,CASSLTTGGTGELFF
TRBV5-5,TRBJ1-1,NA,TRBD1,TGTGCCAGCACCGCAGGGGGGGGATACACTGAAGCTTTCTTT,CASTAGGGYTEAFF
TRBV11-2,TRBJ2-2,NA,NA,TGTGCCAGCAGCTTAGGGGCGCGGGGTCACGGGGAGCTGTTTTTT,CASSLGARGHGELFF
TRBV18,TRBJ1-5,few,TRBD1,TGTGCCAGCTCACTACAGGGGGCTGGTCAGCCCCAGCATTTT,CASSLQGAGQPQHF
TRBV13,TRBJ2-4,NA,TRBD1,TGTGCCAGTCGGACAGGGGGAGCCAAAAACATTCAGTACTTC,CASRTGGAKNIQYF
TRBV7-2,TRBJ2-7,NA,NA,TGTGCCAGCAGCTCCTTACCAGGCTTAACCTACGAGCAGTACTTC,CASSSLPGLTYEQYF
TRBV2,TRBJ1-4,NA,NA,TGTGCCAGCAGAATAGCAGGGTGGGCTTGGTTTTCGCAGCCCCGCCCCCCAGAAAAACTGTTTTTT,CASRIAGWAWFSQPRPPEKLFF
TRBV5-6,TRBJ1-2,NA,NA,TGTGCCAGCAGCCCCCTCATCCGAGCTAACTATGGCTACACCTTC,CASSPLIRANYGYTF
TRBV7-9,TRBJ1-1,NA,TRBD1,TGTGCCAGCAGCAACCGGGACAGGGGGGGCGGGCCTGAAGCTTTCTTT,CASSNRDRGGGPEAFF
TRBV7-9,TRBJ2-3,NA,TRBD2,TGTGCCAGCAGCTTAGGGGGGGGAACCACAGATACGCAGTATTTT,CASSLGGGTTDTQYF
TRBV4-2,TRBJ2-7,NA,NA,TGTGCCAGCAGCCAAGAGGGACTCTATTACGAGCAGTACTTC,CASSQEGLYYEQYF